The 14 T cell receptor beta chains reported below all come from one sample, sequenced in a study of shared clonotypes between healthy human individuals. CD45RO-negative, CCR7-positively selected cells formed the naive CD8 fraction, excluding terminally differentiated effector memory CD45RA+ cells. Profiled with immunoSEQ multiplex PCR; TCRdb holds only in-frame clones, not every one. The sample has hundreds of thousands of clones, approximately 95% seen once. The sequenced material came from naive CD8+ T cells sorted from blood. These receptors all come from a woman aged 30 to 39 in good health.

The chain joins TRBV2 to TRBJ2-7; possibly TRBD1 or TRBD2 for D (7 bases each). Looked up from germline, CDR1 is SNHLY and CDR2 is FYNNEI. Deletions cut 6 bases from V and 7 bases from J, with 19 bases between. This CDR3 is 14 amino acids long. CDR3 sequence: CASRGGTVLLEQYF. For the CDR3, the DNA is TGTGCCAGCAGGGGGGGGACAGTCCTACTTGAGCAGTACTTC.

The genes are TRBV19 and TRBJ2-7; the match to TRBD1 covers 10 bases. This CDR3 has 15 residues. V was pared by 3 bases and J by 4 bases, with 6 bases of the junction left unmatched. Per germline, CDR1 LNHDA and CDR2 SQIVND (reference sequence). CDR3 protein: CASSIGTGASYEQYF. DNA for the CDR3: TGTGCCAGTAGTATCGGGACAGGGGCGTCGTACGAGCAGTACTTC.

This chain uses TRBV7-2 with TRBJ2-3; D ambiguous. The germline V gene encodes CDR1 SGHTA and CDR2 FQGNSA. The CDR3 is 17 residues long. V lost 7 bases and J 0 bases, leaving 20 bases between the germline ends. The CDR3 bases are TGTGCCAGCATAATCGCCTACATCTCCCCTAGCACAGATACGCAGTATTTT. Amino acid sequence: CASIIAYISPSTDTQYF. Full variable domain (outside the CDR3, taken from reference TRBV7-2 and TRBJ2-3): GAGVSQSPSNKVTEKGKDVELRCDPISGHTALYWYRQSLGQGLEFLIYFQGNSAPDKSGLPSDRFSAERTGGSVSTLTIQRTQQEDSAVYLCASIIAYISPSTDTQYFGPGTRLTVL.

The chain uses TRBV19 and TRBJ2-7; TRBD1 aligns across 9 bases. The CDR3 is made up of 14 amino acids. Germline values: CDR1 LNHDA, CDR2 SQIVND (reference sequence). Trimming took 6 bases from V and 4 from J; bases not matched to a gene: 7. CDR3 bases: TGTGCCAGTAGCCTGACAGGGGGAGCTTACGAGCAGTACTTC. Translated: CASSLTGGAYEQYF.

The CDR3 region is CASSGAGGYTF. CDR3 sequence (DNA): TGTGCCAGCAGCGGAGCGGGGGGCTACACCTTC. V and J are TRBV9 and TRBJ1-2; D call uncertain. CDR3 length: 11 residues. With 3 bases removed from V and 8 bases from J, the gap between germline ends came to 8 bases. Germline V gives CDR1 SGDLS, CDR2 YYNGEE. The full variable domain, with the rest looked up from reference TRBV9 and TRBJ1-2, is DSGVTQTPKHLITATGQRVTLRCSPRSGDLSVYWYQQSLDQGLQFLIQYYNGEERAKGNILERFSAQQFPDLHSELNLSSLELGDSALYFCASSGAGGYTFGSGTRLTVV.

The rearrangement links TRBV20-1 to TRBJ2-1, with D possibly TRBD2 on 5 matching bases. V lost 6 bases to trimming and J lost 10 bases, with 13 bases between them. Germline V gene data show CDR1 as DFQATT and CDR2 as SNEGSKA (reference sequence). This CDR3 spans 11 amino acids. CDR3: CSAPLDFEQFF. The DNA for the CDR3 is TGCAGTGCCCCGTTGGACTTCGAGCAGTTCTTC.

This chain connects TRBV18 to TRBJ2-2; D remains unclear. This CDR3 contains 15 residues. Trimming stripped 0 bases from V and 6 bases from J, with 11 bases between. Looked up from germline, CDR1 is KGHSH and CDR2 is LQKENI. The CDR3 coding sequence is TGTGCCAGCTCACCACCTGCTCCCGACCCCGGGGAGCTGTTTTTT. Residues: CASSPPAPDPGELFF.

The chain has TRBV28 and TRBJ1-5, with D uncertain. Trimming cost V 5 bases and J 5 bases, with 13 bases left between them. The CDR3 sequence is 14 residues long. The germline CDR1 and CDR2 sequences are MDHEN and SYDVKM. CDR3 amino acids: CASSPPGSYQPQHF. The CDR3 DNA is TGTGCCAGCAGTCCTCCGGGATCGTATCAGCCCCAGCATTTT.

The chain joins TRBV7-2 to TRBJ2-1; D not certain. Per the germline V gene, CDR1 is SGHTA and CDR2 is FQGNSA. Between the trimmed V and J ends, which lost 0 bases and 3 bases, there was a span of 6 bases. The CDR3 length is 14 residues. In DNA, the CDR3 is TGTGCCAGCAGCTTAGCGGGAAACTACAATGAGCAGTTCTTC. This gives the protein CASSLAGNYNEQFF.

The genes are TRBV6-1 and TRBJ1-2; 9 bases map to TRBD1. J was trimmed by 4 bases and V by 4 bases; bases with no gene match: 7. Germline V gene data show CDR1 as MNHNS and CDR2 as SASEGT. CDR3 length: 15 residues. CDR3 protein: CASSATGGLGYGYTF. The CDR3 DNA is TGTGCCAGCAGTGCGACAGGGGGATTGGGCTATGGCTACACCTTC.

The chain combines TRBV28 with TRBJ2-7, with a possible D match to TRBD2 (6 bases). The CDR3 runs 14 residues. Germline V CDR1 and CDR2: MDHEN, SYDVKM. The germline V and J ends were trimmed by 5 bases and 0 bases, with 11 bases remaining between them. DNA of the CDR3: TGTGCCAGCAGTAACCGAGCGGGCTCCTACGAGCAGTACTTC. This sequence encodes CASSNRAGSYEQYF.

This rearrangement joins TRBV28 to TRBJ1-1, with TRBD1 identical over 7 bases. In germline, CDR1 is MDHEN, CDR2 SYDVKM. This CDR3 contains 15 residues. V lost 11 bases and J lost 2; bases outside the gene matches: 14. The CDR3 DNA is TGTGCCGGCCAGAAACAGGGGCTAGCAAACACTGAAGCTTTCTTT. This encodes CAGQKQGLANTEAFF. Full variable domain (missing parts from reference TRBV28 and TRBJ1-1): DVKVTQSSRYLVKRTGEKVFLECVQDMDHENMFWYRQDPGLGLRLIYFSYDVKMKEKGDIPEGYSVSREKKERFSLILESASTNQTSMYLCAGQKQGLANTEAFFGQGTRLTVV.

This clone has a single count. The gene calls are TRBV5-6 and TRBJ1-1; tentatively, D is TRBD1 (5 bases). V was clipped by 0 bases and J by 3 bases, with 12 bases between them. Looked up from germline, CDR1 is SGHDT and CDR2 is YYEEEE. The length of the CDR3 is 15 residues. CDR3 in amino acids: CASSLVDKQDTEAFF. DNA for the CDR3: TGTGCCAGCAGCTTGGTTGATAAACAGGACACTGAAGCTTTCTTT.

The chain carries TRBV19 and TRBJ1-5; 9 bases line up with TRBD1. This CDR3 region has 15 residues. CDR1 is LNHDA, CDR2 SQIVND, per germline (reference sequence). The V and J ends lost 5 bases and 1 base, in that order; junction bases with no gene match: 3. This CDR3 reads CASSLGQGSNQPQHF. CDR3 DNA sequence: TGTGCCAGTAGTTTGGGACAGGGCAGCAATCAGCCCCAGCATTTT.